This record concerns one T cell receptor (beta chain) sequence. Antigen: not known. This record belongs to a study of T cells expressing NK-cell markers. Researchers built TCR beta cDNA using 5'RACE template switching with UMIs. TCRdb reprocessed the 5' RACE reads and stores each CDR3 protein as one record, lacking DNA. This sample contains hundreds of thousands of distinct CDR3 sequences. CDR3 length equals 13 residues. Looked up from germline, CDR1 is MRHNA and CDR2 is SNTAGT. General study points: It is unclear if expanded NKG2C-expressing clones target HCMV antigens.

The sequencing sample was made of blood T cells: a sorted CD56 or NKG2C T cell subset, CD4+ or CD8+ T cells, or bulk PBMC T cells (not recorded which). This TCR was recovered from a man aged 18-30 years in good health. The J gene is TRBJ1-1, the V gene TRBV6-4. CDR3 in amino acids: CASSDSGRREAFF.